Presented here are 20 T cell receptor beta chains from one specimen sequenced in a study of shared clonotypes between healthy human individuals. Assay used: immunoSEQ multiplex PCR; TCRdb lists only in-frame clones, some missing. The sample has more than 2 million clones, 90% to 96% seen once. What was sequenced was naive CD4+ T cells sorted from blood. As to subset: CD45RA+ positively selected. These receptors originate from a man aged 18 to 30 in good health.

The chain uses TRBV28 and TRBJ1-6, with D unresolved. Germline-derived CDR1 and CDR2 are MDHEN and SYDVKM. V gave up 7 bases and J gave up 0 bases, with 10 bases separating them. The CDR3 sequence is 15 residues long. The chain's CDR3 is CASTAPNSYNSPLHF. In DNA, the CDR3 is TGTGCCAGCACCGCACCTAACTCCTATAATTCACCCCTCCACTTT.

In its sample, this clone was seen once. The genes are TRBV7-3 and TRBJ2-1, with TRBD1 matching over 9 bases. CDR1 is SGHTA, CDR2 FQGTGA, per germline. V dropped 5 bases and J dropped 4; count of bases not matched to a gene: 9. This CDR3 has 16 residues. CDR3 in amino acids: CASSPGQGQGYNEQFF. DNA of the CDR3: TGTGCCAGCAGCCCAGGTCAGGGACAGGGTTACAATGAGCAGTTCTTC.

The chain employs TRBV5-6 and TRBJ1-2, with 10 positions matching TRBD1. This CDR3 spans 17 amino acids. From germline, CDR1 is SGHDT and CDR2 YYEEEE. V was clipped by 4 bases and J by 7 bases; unmatched bases: 16. The CDR3 region is CASSDETGTGALGGYTF. Here the CDR3 DNA reads TGTGCCAGCAGCGATGAGACCGGGACAGGGGCCCTGGGTGGCTACACCTTC.

Remarks on this clone: Relative to the germline gene, one junction end is altered; a read error may explain this. This rearrangement joins TRBV11-2 to TRBJ1-1; 7 positions agree with TRBD1. From germline, CDR1 is SGHAT and CDR2 FQNNGV. The CDR3 covers 18 residues. CDR3 DNA sequence: TGTGCCAGCAGCTTAATCCTCCCAAGGACAGGAAGGTTCACTGAAGCTCTCTTT. Protein: CASSLILPRTGRFTEALF.

The rearrangement links TRBV28 to TRBJ2-7; 8 bases line up with TRBD2. The CDR3 spans 14 residues. The germline CDR1 and CDR2 sequences are MDHEN and SYDVKM. The ends lost 5 bases at V and 0 bases at J; junction bases unmatched: 3. The CDR3 DNA follows: TGTGCCAGCAGTGACACTAGCGGCTCCTACGAGCAGTACTTC. This encodes CASSDTSGSYEQYF.

CDR3 bases: TGTGCCTGGAGTGTAGGGGCAGGGGGAAGACAGCCCCAGCATTTT. It is translated as CAWSVGAGGRQPQHF. This rearrangement joins TRBV30 to TRBJ1-5; 7 nucleotides match TRBD1. Per the germline V gene, CDR1 is GTSNPN and CDR2 is SVGIG (reference sequence). The CDR3 spans 15 residues. Trimming at V came to 0 bases and at J to 7 bases, leaving 9 bases not matched to a gene.

This chain joins TRBV29-1 and TRBJ2-1; 8 bases are a match to TRBD1. This CDR3 contains 11 residues. Germline V gene lookup returns CDR1 SQVTM and CDR2 ANQGSEA. The trim removed 6 bases at V and 9 bases at J, leaving 4 bases unmatched. CDR3: CSVRTGPEQFF. DNA for the CDR3: TGCAGCGTACGGACAGGGCCTGAGCAGTTCTTC.

The rearrangement joins TRBV6-5 to TRBJ1-2, with D possibly being TRBD1 (5 bases). This CDR3 has 14 amino acids. From germline, CDR1 is MNHEY and CDR2 SVGAGI. V gave up 0 bases and J gave up 8 bases, with 13 bases separating them. The CDR3 region has the DNA TGTGCCAGCAGTTACTCGACAGCCCTTAGGGGCTACACCTTC. It codes for CASSYSTALRGYTF.

V gene TRBV6-5 combines with J gene TRBJ2-5, with 12 bases fitting TRBD2. The germline CDR1 and CDR2 sequences are MNHEY and SVGAGI. V lost 6 bases to trimming and J lost 5 bases; unmatched junction nucleotides: 7. The CDR3 loop spans 15 amino acids. The CDR3 DNA is TGTGCCAGCAGCTTGACTAGCGGGAGTCGTGAGACCCAGTACTTC. Protein sequence: CASSLTSGSRETQYF.

V is TRBV5-1 and J is TRBJ2-1; no reliable D call. The germline gives CDR1 SGHRS, CDR2 YFSETQ. V lost 4 bases and J 9 bases, leaving 11 bases between the germline ends. The CDR3 length is 12 residues. Here the CDR3 DNA reads TGCGCCAGCAGCGGGTCCATGGGTGAGCAGTTCTTC. It translates to CASSGSMGEQFF.

The genes are TRBV5-1 and TRBJ1-4; 12 bases are a match to TRBD1. The ends lost 4 bases at V and 7 bases at J; junction bases unmatched: 5. The V gene's germline CDR1 is SGHRS and CDR2 YFSETQ. The CDR3 extends over 15 amino acids. The CDR3 nucleotides are TGCGCCAGCAGCGACCGGGACAGGGGGCGTGAAAAACTGTTTTTT. Translating it yields CASSDRDRGREKLFF.

The chain is built from TRBV6-5 and TRBJ2-1; D is perhaps TRBD1 or TRBD2 (5 bases each). This CDR3 has 15 residues. Trimming shortened V by 3 bases and J by 2 bases, and 11 bases separated the two germline ends. Germline loops: CDR1 MNHEY, CDR2 SVGAGI. CDR3 amino acids: CASSYYGAPYNEQFF. The CDR3 nucleotides read TGTGCCAGCAGTTATTACGGGGCCCCCTACAATGAGCAGTTCTTC.

The chain employs TRBV27 and TRBJ1-2; D might be TRBD1 (5 bases). Looked up from germline, CDR1 is MNHEY and CDR2 is SMNVEV (reference sequence). This CDR3 is 14 amino acids long. V lost 6 bases to trimming and J lost 3 bases, with 14 bases between them. CDR3 DNA: TGTGCCAGCAGCCCCGGGACCAGGTACTATGGCTACACCTTC. It specifies CASSPGTRYYGYTF.

This chain joins TRBV10-3 and TRBJ1-3; 8 nucleotides align to TRBD1. CDR1 is ENHRY and CDR2 is SYGVKD in the germline V gene. This CDR3 is built from 16 residues. V shed 3 bases, J shed 2 bases, and the junction held 6 bases outside the gene matches. As DNA, the CDR3 is TGTGCCATCAGTGACCAACAGGGGGGACCTGGAAACACCATATATTTT. Its protein product is CAISDQQGGPGNTIYF.

J is TRBJ2-1 and V is TRBV7-2; no firm D call. Trimming left V 5 bases short and J 8 bases short, with 16 bases between. The length of the CDR3 is 14 residues. The germline V gene encodes CDR1 SGHTA and CDR2 FQGNSA. The CDR3 DNA reads as TGTGCCAGCAGCGGATCCCCCGTGACTGATGAGCAGTTCTTC. This encodes CASSGSPVTDEQFF.

The chain links TRBV7-2 to TRBJ1-6; D not resolved. Germline CDR1 SGHTA, CDR2 FQGNSA. CDR3 length equals 15 residues. The V end was cut by 6 bases, the J end by 0 bases, with 9 bases between. CDR3 residues: CASSRQTSYNSPLHF. The CDR3, as DNA: TGTGCCAGCAGTCGGCAGACCTCCTATAATTCACCCCTCCACTTT.

The CDR3 sequence is CASSPFPTTYEQYF. The CDR3 nucleotides read TGTGCCAGCAGCCCATTCCCGACAACCTACGAGCAGTACTTC. The rearrangement uses TRBV7-9 and TRBJ2-7; D gene uncertain. The length of the CDR3 is 14 residues. CDR1 and CDR2 from the germline V gene are SEHNR and FQNEAQ (reference sequence). Trimming cost V 5 bases and J 2 bases, with 13 bases left between them.

CDR3 loop: CASSLGWTSGYNEQFF. CDR3 nucleotides: TGTGCCAGCAGCTTGGGTTGGACTAGCGGCTACAATGAGCAGTTCTTC. The V gene is TRBV13, the J gene TRBJ2-1; 10 nucleotides match TRBD2. CDR1 is PRHDT and CDR2 is FYEKMQ in the germline V gene (reference sequence). This CDR3 has 16 residues. The junction had 5 bases not matched to a gene; V was cut back by 3 bases and J by 3 bases.

The V gene is TRBV2, the J gene TRBJ1-1; no clear D. This CDR3 contains 13 residues. V was clipped by 6 bases and J by 2 bases, with 10 bases between them. Germline V CDR1 and CDR2: SNHLY, FYNNEI. Here the CDR3 DNA reads TGTGCCAGCAGAGCGACGGAAAACACTGAAGCTTTCTTT. Amino acids: CASRATENTEAFF.

This rearrangement joins TRBV18 to TRBJ2-1, with TRBD2 matching 9 bases. Germline assignment: CDR1 KGHSH and CDR2 LQKENI. The length of the CDR3 is 16 residues. After removal of 0 bases from V and 5 bases from J, the junction contained 5 bases not matched to a gene. This CDR3 is CASSPPIAGVDNEQFF. The CDR3 DNA reads TGTGCCAGCTCACCACCGATAGCGGGGGTAGACAATGAGCAGTTCTTC.